Described below is a single TCR beta chain sequence and its context. Its antigen remains unknown. This may come from a read error, since a much larger clone is one base off. These data originate in a study of tumor-infiltrating lymphocytes in primary liver carcinoma. Study-level results: Tumor specimens were characterized by a significantly higher top-250-clone fraction than blood (p = 0.039).

The CDR3 is 12 amino acids. Germline CDR1 LNHNV, CDR2 YYDKDF (reference sequence). The template, around 540 ng total RNA, yielded TCR beta cDNA made with a constant-region primer. Three nested multiplex PCR rounds, a slightly modified ARM-PCR, produced the libraries for TCR beta. TRBV1-TRBV30 forward primers paired with a C-beta reverse primer were used in the first two PCR rounds, which ran approximately 11 cycles each. Each CDR3 protein is one row after TCRdb ran MiXCR on the multiplex PCR reads. The sample consists of roughly 120,000 distinct CDR3 sequences, 65% to 75% of them appearing once. Co-extraction yielded RNA and DNA from around 20-30 mg of unsorted bulk tissue. The patients presented with primary liver carcinoma, which was managed through surgical resection.

V usage is TRBV15 and J usage is TRBJ2-7; weak D call: TRBD1 (5 bases). Sequencing was carried out using tumor-adjacent normal liver tissue. The TCR originated in a woman aged 55 to 70 with primary liver carcinoma and hepatitis B virus infection. The CDR3 protein is CATSIGAVPPIF. The CDR3 nucleotides read TGTGCCACCAGCATAGGGGCAGTTCCCCCAATTTTC.